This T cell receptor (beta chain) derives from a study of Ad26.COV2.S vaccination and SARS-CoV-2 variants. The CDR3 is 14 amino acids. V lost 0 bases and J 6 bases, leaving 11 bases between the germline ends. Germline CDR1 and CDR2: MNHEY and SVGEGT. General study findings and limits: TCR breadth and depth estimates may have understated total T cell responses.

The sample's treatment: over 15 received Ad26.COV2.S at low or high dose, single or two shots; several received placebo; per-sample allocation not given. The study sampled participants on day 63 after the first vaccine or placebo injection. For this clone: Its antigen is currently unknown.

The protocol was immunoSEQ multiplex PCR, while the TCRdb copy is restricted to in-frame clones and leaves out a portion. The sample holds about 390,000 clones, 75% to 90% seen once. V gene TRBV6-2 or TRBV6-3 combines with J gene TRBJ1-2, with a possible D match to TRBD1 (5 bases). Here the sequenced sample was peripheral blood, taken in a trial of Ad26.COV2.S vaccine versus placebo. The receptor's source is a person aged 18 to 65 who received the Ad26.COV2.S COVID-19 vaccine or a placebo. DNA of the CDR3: TGTGCCAGCAGTTACTCGGCAGGGATGGATGGCTACACCTTC. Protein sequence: CASSYSAGMDGYTF.